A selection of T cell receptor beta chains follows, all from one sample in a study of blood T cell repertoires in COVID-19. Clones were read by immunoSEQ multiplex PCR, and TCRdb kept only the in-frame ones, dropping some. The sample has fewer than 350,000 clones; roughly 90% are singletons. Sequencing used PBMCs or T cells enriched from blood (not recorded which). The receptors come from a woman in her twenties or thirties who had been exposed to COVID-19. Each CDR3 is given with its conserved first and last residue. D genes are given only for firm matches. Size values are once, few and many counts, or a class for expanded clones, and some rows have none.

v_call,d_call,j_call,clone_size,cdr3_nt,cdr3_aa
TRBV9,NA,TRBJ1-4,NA,TGTGCCAGCAGCGTAGAATCGCAGGGGAAACTGTTTTTT,CASSVESQGKLFF
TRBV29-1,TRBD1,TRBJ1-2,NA,TGCAGCGTAGACCCGGGACAGGGGGGTCACGGTGGCTACACCTTC,CSVDPGQGGHGGYTF
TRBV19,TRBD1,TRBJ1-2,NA,TGTGCCAGTAGCGACGGACAGGGGATTTCTTCCTATGGCTACACCTTC,CASSDGQGISSYGYTF
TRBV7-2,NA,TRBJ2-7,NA,TGTGCCAGCAGCCAACCTAGGGACAAGACGCTCTACGAGCAGTACTTC,CASSQPRDKTLYEQYF
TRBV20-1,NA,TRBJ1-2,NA,TGCAGTGCTAGTCCCAATAACTATGGCTACACCTTC,CSASPNNYGYTF
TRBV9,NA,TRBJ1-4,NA,TGTGCCAGCAGCGTCGGCGGGCGCGGTGGCGAAAAACTGTTTTTT,CASSVGGRGGEKLFF
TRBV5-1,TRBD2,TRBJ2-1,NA,TGCGCCAGCAGCTTGGATCCTAGCGGCTACAATGAGCAGTTCTTC,CASSLDPSGYNEQFF
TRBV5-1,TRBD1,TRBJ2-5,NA,TGCGCCAGCAGCTACCAGAACTTACAGGGGGCCATCATCCAAGAGACCCAGTACTTC,CASSYQNLQGAIIQETQYF
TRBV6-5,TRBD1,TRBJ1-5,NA,TGTGCCAGCAGGGTAGACAGGGGAAGGCAGCCCCAGCATTTT,CASRVDRGRQPQHF
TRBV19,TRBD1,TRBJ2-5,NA,TGTGCCAGTACCTCCGGGACAGGGTTGTACTTC,CASTSGTGLYF
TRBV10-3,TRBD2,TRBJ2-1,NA,TGTGCCATCGAAGGGGCTAGCGGGAGTCATGAGCAGTTCTTC,CAIEGASGSHEQFF
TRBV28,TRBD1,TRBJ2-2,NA,TGTGCCAGCAGTCGGACAGGTGTTCGTAACACCGGGGAGCTGTTTTTT,CASSRTGVRNTGELFF
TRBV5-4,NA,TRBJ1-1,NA,TGTGCCAGCAGCTATGACACCCCTAACACTGAAGCTTTCTTT,CASSYDTPNTEAFF
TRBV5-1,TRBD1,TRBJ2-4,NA,TGCGCCAGCAGCTTGGCCGTCCCGGGACAGGGAACAAAGGCCAAAAACATTCAGTACTTC,CASSLAVPGQGTKAKNIQYF
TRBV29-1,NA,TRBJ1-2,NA,TGCAGCGTTGGACGGGGGTTGCAAAATGGCTACACCTTC,CSVGRGLQNGYTF
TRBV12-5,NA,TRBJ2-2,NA,TGTGCTAGTGGTCAAGGCGGCACCGGGGAGCTGTTTTTT,CASGQGGTGELFF
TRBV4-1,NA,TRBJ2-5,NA,TGCGCCAGCAGCCAAGAAGCAGGGACACGACAAGAGACCCAGTACTTC,CASSQEAGTRQETQYF
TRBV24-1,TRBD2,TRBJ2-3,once,TGTGCCACCAGTGATTTACCTAGCGGGCGCACAGATACGCAGTATTTT,CATSDLPSGRTDTQYF
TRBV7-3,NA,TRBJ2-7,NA,TGTGCCAGCAGCTTAATGCGGGAAAGGGCCTACGAGCAGTACTTC,CASSLMRERAYEQYF
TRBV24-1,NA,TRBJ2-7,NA,TGTGCCACCAGTGATTTGCCAGGCAGGTCGGACGAGCAGTACTTC,CATSDLPGRSDEQYF
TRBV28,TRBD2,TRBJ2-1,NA,TGTGCCAGCAGACTGTCTACTAGCGGGGCGTACAATGAGCAGTTCTTC,CASRLSTSGAYNEQFF
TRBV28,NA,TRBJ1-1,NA,TGTGCCAGCAGTTCAGGGAAGCCTGAAGCTTTCTTT,CASSSGKPEAFF
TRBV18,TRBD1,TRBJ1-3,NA,TGTGCCAGCTCACCCGGACAGGGTGGAAACACCATATATTTT,CASSPGQGGNTIYF
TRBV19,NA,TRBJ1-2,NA,TGTGCCAGTAGTGGGCCGAGACAGCGACGTAACTATGGCTACACCTTC,CASSGPRQRRNYGYTF
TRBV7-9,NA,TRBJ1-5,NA,TGTGCCAGCAGCTTAGAGGCAGGTCTAAGCAATCAGCCCCAGCATTTT,CASSLEAGLSNQPQHF
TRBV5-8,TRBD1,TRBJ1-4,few,TGTGCCAGCAGCTTGGGATGGACAGGGGGCTTTGAAAAACTGTTTTTT,CASSLGWTGGFEKLFF
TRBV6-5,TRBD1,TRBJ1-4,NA,TGTGCCAGCAGGGCAGGGGGTATGAAGGAAAAACTGTTTTTT,CASRAGGMKEKLFF
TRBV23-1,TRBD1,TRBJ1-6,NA,TGCGTCAAGGACAGGCCGAATTCACCCCTCCACTTT,CVKDRPNSPLHF
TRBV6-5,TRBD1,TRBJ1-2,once,TGTGCCAGCAGCCAGGGACAGGGGCTCTATGGCTACACCTTC,CASSQGQGLYGYTF
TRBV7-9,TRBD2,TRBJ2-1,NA,TGTGCCAGCAGCTTAATTAGGCTTAGCGGGGGAGATGTCAATGAGCAGTTCTTC,CASSLIRLSGGDVNEQFF
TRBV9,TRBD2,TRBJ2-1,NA,TGTGCCAGCAGCGTAGTGCGGGGGGGCTTGGGTGAGCAGTTCTTC,CASSVVRGGLGEQFF
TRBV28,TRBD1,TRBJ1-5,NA,TGTGCCAGCAGTTTGAGGGGGCTTCAGCCCCAGCATTTT,CASSLRGLQPQHF
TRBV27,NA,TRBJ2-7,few,TGTGCCAGCAGTTTTGGCAGGGGCGCCTACGAGCAGTACTTC,CASSFGRGAYEQYF
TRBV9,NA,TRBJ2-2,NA,TGTGCCAGCAGCGTAGGGAGCGGCGCGAACACCGGGGAGCTGTTTTTT,CASSVGSGANTGELFF
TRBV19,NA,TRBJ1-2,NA,TGTGCCAGTAGTATAGATTCAGGGATCTCTTGCTACACCTTC,CASSIDSGISCYTF
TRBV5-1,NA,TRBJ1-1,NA,TGCGCCAGCAGCTTGACAGGAGACCCCCTGAACACTGAAGCTTTCTTT,CASSLTGDPLNTEAFF
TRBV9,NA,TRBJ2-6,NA,TGTGCCAGCAGCGTAGCGTCCGGGGTATCCTTCTCTGGGGCCAACGTCCTGACTTTC,CASSVASGVSFSGANVLTF
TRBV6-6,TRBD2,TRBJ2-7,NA,TGTGCCAGCAGTCGCCCTAGCGGGATTGAGCAGTACTTC,CASSRPSGIEQYF
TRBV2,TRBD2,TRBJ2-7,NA,TGTGCCAGCAGGGGAACCAGCGGGAGCCTCTACGAGCAGTACTTC,CASRGTSGSLYEQYF
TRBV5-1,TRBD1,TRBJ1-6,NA,TGCGCCAGCAGCTCCCTGACAGGGGATAATTCACCCCTCCACTTT,CASSSLTGDNSPLHF
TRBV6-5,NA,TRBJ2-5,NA,TGTGCCAGCACCGGGACACACCAAGAGACCCAGTACTTC,CASTGTHQETQYF
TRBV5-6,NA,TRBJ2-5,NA,TGTGCCAGCCGAGTCCTAGGGAGTGGGGTGAGAACCCAGTACTTC,CASRVLGSGVRTQYF
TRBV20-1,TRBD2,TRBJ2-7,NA,TGCAGTGCTCCGGGACTAGCGGCTTTTTACTTC,CSAPGLAAFYF
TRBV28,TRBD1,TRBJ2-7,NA,TGTGCCAGCAGTGTTGGGACAGATACCTACGAGCAGTACTTC,CASSVGTDTYEQYF
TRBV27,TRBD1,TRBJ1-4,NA,TGTGCCAGCAGTTACAGGGGGCAAATCGGAGCAACTAATGAAAAACTGTTTTTT,CASSYRGQIGATNEKLFF